Reported below is one T cell receptor (beta chain). Its antigen is as yet unknown. Germline V gene data show CDR1 as SGHAT and CDR2 as FQDESV (reference sequence). This CDR3 contains 15 residues. Between the trimmed V and J ends, which lost 2 bases and 5 bases, there was a span of 16 bases. As defined, naive CD8 cells were CD45RO-negative and positively selected for CCR7, with terminally differentiated effector memory CD45RA+ cells excluded. It was across several immunoSEQ plates that each subset's genomic DNA was evenly split. Sequencing used immunoSEQ multiplex PCR; TCRdb keeps in-frame clones, though not all of them. Among 700,000 to 950,000 clones listed, 96% were seen once. The record originates from a study of shared clonotypes between healthy human individuals. Study-wide findings and caveats: Despite large depth, rarefaction showed incomplete sorted-subset sequencing.

This chain uses TRBV11-1 with TRBJ2-7; D is possibly TRBD2 (6 bases). The clonotype comes from a man younger than 40 in good health. The sequenced sample consisted of naive CD8+ T cells sorted from blood. The CDR3 spells CASSLRRESRDEQYF. CDR3 DNA sequence: TGTGCCAGCAGCTTAAGGAGGGAGTCGCGGGACGAGCAGTACTTC.